Listed here are 13 T cell receptor beta chains from one sample, sequenced in a study of blood T cell repertoires in COVID-19. Libraries were prepared by immunoSEQ multiplex PCR; TCRdb keeps only in-frame clonotypes and omits some of them. The sample holds approximately 220,000 clones; 84% are singletons and the top ten take approximately 6.2%. The specimen was PBMCs or T cells enriched from blood (not recorded which). The origin of the receptors is a woman between 35 and 50 years old who had recovered from COVID-19.

This chain connects TRBV20-1 to TRBJ2-2; D gene unclear. The ends were cut back, 4 bases at V and 8 bases at J, with 8 bases in the middle. Germline V lookup: CDR1 DFQATT, CDR2 SNEGSKA (reference sequence). CDR3 length equals 11 residues. CDR3 nucleotide sequence: TGCAGTGCTAACGAGAGGGGGGAGCTGTTTTTT. Encoded protein: CSANERGELFF.

This chain connects TRBV2 to TRBJ2-1, with a possible D match to TRBD1 (5 bases). V gave up 7 bases and J gave up 7 bases, with 14 bases separating them. The CDR3 spans 13 residues. Per the germline V gene, CDR1 is SNHLY and CDR2 is FYNNEI. CDR3 nucleotides: TGTGCCAGCAAGGACACACGCCTTAATGAGCAGTTCTTC. This gives the protein CASKDTRLNEQFF.

This chain joins TRBV7-6 and TRBJ2-5, with TRBD1 matching over 9 bases. Germline CDR1 SGHVS, CDR2 FNYEAQ. With 5 bases clipped from V and 2 bases from J, the junction kept 6 bases outside the gene matches. CDR3 length: 15 residues. The CDR3 protein is CASSIGQGIQETQYF. CDR3 in DNA: TGTGCCAGCAGCATTGGACAGGGGATACAAGAGACCCAGTACTTC.

The chain is built from TRBV2 and TRBJ2-2; the match to TRBD1 covers 8 bases. Losses at the gene ends were 3 bases for V and 6 bases for J; bases not matched to a gene: 3. The germline CDR1 and CDR2 sequences are SNHLY and FYNNEI. The CDR3 covers 14 residues. CDR3 residues: CASSDRTGSGELFF. The CDR3 DNA reads as TGTGCCAGCAGTGACCGGACAGGGTCCGGGGAGCTGTTTTTT.

The chain recombines TRBV7-9 with TRBJ2-7; the match to TRBD2 covers 10 bases. CDR1 is SEHNR and CDR2 is FQNEAQ in the germline V gene (reference sequence). CDR3 length: 14 residues. With 5 bases clipped from V and 5 bases from J, the junction kept 6 bases outside the gene matches. CDR3 coding DNA: TGTGCCAGCAGCGTTCTAGCGGGAGTACACGAGCAGTACTTC. Its translation: CASSVLAGVHEQYF.

In its sample, this clone was seen a few times. CDR3 DNA: TGTGCCAGCAGTTGGGACAGGTTTTCCGAGCAGTACGTC. It specifies CASSWDRFSEQYV. The chain links TRBV6-2 or TRBV6-3 to TRBJ2-7; 8 nucleotides line up with TRBD1. From germline, CDR1 is MNHEY and CDR2 SVGEGT. Losses at the gene ends were 4 bases for V and 6 bases for J; bases not matched to a gene: 5. The CDR3 loop spans 13 amino acids.

The gene calls are TRBV7-2 and TRBJ2-1; 8 bases agree with TRBD2. Germline CDR1 and CDR2: SGHTA and FQGNSA. V was clipped by 6 bases and J by 10 bases; unmatched bases: 14. The CDR3 sequence is 15 residues long. The CDR3 protein is CASRVLGGLVGEQFF. DNA for the CDR3: TGTGCCAGCAGGGTCCTCGGGGGACTAGTTGGGGAGCAGTTCTTC.

This clone was detected only once. The chain couples TRBV5-6 to TRBJ1-2; possibly TRBD1 for D (5 bases). The V gene lost 0 bases and the J gene lost 4 bases, with 10 bases spanning the gap. The germline gives CDR1 SGHDT, CDR2 YYEEEE. The CDR3 is 14 residues long. DNA for the CDR3: TGTGCCAGCAGCTTGGTAGGGCAGGGCTATGGCTACACCTTC. It yields the protein CASSLVGQGYGYTF.

This clone has only a few counts. This chain links TRBV6-1 with TRBJ1-1; maybe TRBD1 (6 bases). The CDR3 runs 14 residues. The germline V gene encodes CDR1 MNHNS and CDR2 SASEGT. V was cut by 3 bases and J by 6 bases, with 14 bases left in between. CDR3 nucleotide sequence: TGTGCCAGCAGTGACCAGACGGGACACCCTGAAGCTTTCTTT. Translation gives CASSDQTGHPEAFF.

The rearrangement uses TRBV28 and TRBJ2-1; D possibly corresponds to TRBD1 (5 bases). CDR3 length: 15 residues. Germline V gene sequence: CDR1 MDHEN, CDR2 SYDVKM. V shed 6 bases and J shed 6 bases, with 18 bases lying between them. This CDR3 reads CASRPQWKGRNEQFF. The CDR3 bases are TGTGCCAGCAGACCCCAATGGAAGGGGCGCAATGAGCAGTTCTTC.

This clone was detected many times. This sequence joins TRBV3-1 (or the pseudogene TRBV3-2) and TRBJ2-2; 13 nucleotides match TRBD2. From germline, CDR1 is LGHDT and CDR2 YNNKEL (reference sequence). The CDR3 totals 18 residues. The J segment lost 4 bases and the V segment lost 0 bases, leaving 5 bases of the junction unmatched. The CDR3 nucleotides are TGTGCCAGCAGCCAAGATAGGGGACTAGCGGGACTCACCGGGGAGCTGTTTTTT. Protein sequence: CASSQDRGLAGLTGELFF.

This clone was found once. The chain has TRBV7-2 and TRBJ2-1, with a possible D match to TRBD1 (6 bases). The germline V gene has CDR1 SGHTA and CDR2 FQGNSA. This CDR3 is built from 14 residues. The V gene lost 4 bases and the J gene lost 6 bases, with 13 bases spanning the gap. CDR3 amino acids: CASSSMTGPNEQFF. CDR3 DNA: TGTGCCAGCAGCTCGATGACAGGACCCAATGAGCAGTTCTTC. Complete variable domain (other parts from reference TRBV7-2 and TRBJ2-1): GAGVSQSPSNKVTEKGKDVELRCDPISGHTALYWYRQSLGQGLEFLIYFQGNSAPDKSGLPSDRFSAERTGGSVSTLTIQRTQQEDSAVYLCASSSMTGPNEQFFGPGTRLTVL.

This chain connects TRBV19 to TRBJ1-3; TRBD1 matches 9 bases. The V segment lost 7 bases and the J segment 2 bases; nucleotides outside the gene matches: 9. There are 16 residues in the CDR3. The germline V gene encodes CDR1 LNHDA and CDR2 SQIVND (reference sequence). The CDR3 spells CASTGGQGSPGNTIYF. Written as DNA, the CDR3 is TGTGCCAGTACAGGGGGACAGGGATCACCTGGAAACACCATATATTTT.